A selection of T cell receptor beta chains follows, all from one sample in a study of blood T cell repertoires in COVID-19. Assay: immunoSEQ multiplex PCR; the TCRdb copy retains only in-frame clones and omits some. The data contain 25,000 to 35,000 clones, more than 75% of them singletons. Sequencing used peripheral blood. The receptors come from a human donor in a cohort sampled during active COVID-19. The donor label of this sample is uncertain. Each CDR3 is given with its conserved first and last residue. D genes are given only for firm matches. Part of the rows lack a size; the others show once, few, many or a class for expanded clones.

abundance	v_gene	d_gene	j_gene	CDR3aa	CDR3nt
.	TRBV18	.	TRBJ2-4	CASSPRGIAKNIQYF	TGTGCCAGCTCACCACGCGGGATAGCCAAAAACATTCAGTACTTC
.	TRBV11-1	.	TRBJ1-3	CASSLGGNSGNTIYF	TGTGCCAGCAGCTTAGGAGGGAACTCTGGAAACACCATATATTTT
.	TRBV20-1	.	TRBJ2-7	CSASGALPRPYEQYF	TGCAGTGCTAGTGGAGCACTCCCCCGTCCCTACGAGCAGTACTTC
.	TRBV9	TRBD1	TRBJ2-7	CASSVEGQGPDEQYF	TGTGCCAGCAGCGTAGAGGGACAGGGCCCGGACGAGCAGTACTTC
.	TRBV30	.	TRBJ1-2	CAWSVGASKDGYTF	TGTGCCTGGAGTGTTGGGGCTTCGAAGGATGGCTACACCTTC
.	TRBV27	.	TRBJ2-7	CASSSSSYEQYF	TGTGCCAGCAGTTCGAGCTCCTACGAGCAGTACTTC
.	TRBV3-1/TRBV3-2	TRBD1	TRBJ1-6	CASSRRDRGDSPLHF	TGTGCCAGCAGCCGCCGGGACAGGGGTGATTCACCCCTCCACTTT
.	TRBV9	.	TRBJ2-3	CASNHAPRADTQYF	TGTGCCAGCAATCACGCACCGAGGGCAGATACGCAGTATTTT
.	TRBV10-3	.	TRBJ2-1	CAISSGGDEQFF	TGTGCCATCAGTTCGGGGGGCGATGAGCAGTTCTTC
.	TRBV5-1	TRBD2	TRBJ2-5	CASSLGSSGYQETQYF	TGCGCCAGCAGCTTGGGGAGTAGCGGGTACCAAGAGACCCAGTACTTC
once	TRBV18	.	TRBJ2-7	CASSPPAGGLSYEQYF	TGTGCCAGCTCACCACCGGCGGGCGGCCTATCCTACGAGCAGTACTTC
.	TRBV6-5	.	TRBJ1-6	CASSREQGAGSPLHF	TGTGCCAGCAGTCGGGAACAGGGAGCAGGTTCACCCCTCCACTTT
.	TRBV4-1	TRBD1	TRBJ1-6	CASSQLQGADSPLHF	TGCGCCAGCAGCCAGCTACAGGGGGCTGATTCACCCCTCCACTTT
.	TRBV4-2	TRBD1	TRBJ1-2	CASSQDLGQGARGYGYTF	TGTGCCAGCAGCCAAGACCTTGGACAGGGGGCACGCGGCTATGGCTACACCTTC
.	TRBV24-1	TRBD1	TRBJ1-2	CATSSSGTGGLGYTF	TGTGCCACCAGTTCCTCCGGGACAGGGGGCCTTGGCTACACCTTC
.	TRBV11-3	.	TRBJ2-7	CASSLNPRSREDYEQYF	TGTGCCAGCAGCTTAAACCCTCGATCGCGAGAAGACTACGAGCAGTACTTC
.	TRBV6-5	.	TRBJ1-1	CASSYRGGVNTEAFF	TGTGCCAGCAGTTACAGGGGGGGGGTGAACACTGAAGCTTTCTTT
.	TRBV6-5	TRBD1	TRBJ1-6	CASSYSGTENSPLHF	TGTGCCAGCAGTTACTCCGGGACAGAAAATTCACCCCTCCACTTT
.	TRBV18	TRBD1	TRBJ2-2	CASSEQGASNTGELFF	TGTGCCAGCTCGGAACAGGGGGCCTCGAACACCGGGGAGCTGTTTTTT
.	TRBV6-5	.	TRBJ1-2	CASSRTASHGYTF	TGTGCCAGCAGTCGGACAGCTAGCCATGGCTACACCTTC
.	TRBV30	TRBD2	TRBJ2-5	CAWSVREGSGSEETQYF	TGTGCCTGGAGTGTACGGGAGGGTAGCGGGAGCGAAGAGACCCAGTACTTC
.	TRBV5-6	TRBD1	TRBJ1-5	CASSLQGGGNQPQHF	TGTGCCAGCAGCTTACAGGGGGGGGGCAATCAGCCCCAGCATTTT